This TCR beta chain was captured by sequencing in a study of identical twins. Study outcomes and limitations: Excess twin sharing in beta out-of-frame sequences was weaker. Cord blood beta clonotypes that were abundant carried fewer insertions, and memory repertoires showed no such trend.

Trimming at V came to 5 bases and at J to 6 bases, leaving 13 bases not matched to a gene. CDR3 length: 16 residues. Germline-derived CDR1 and CDR2 are SEHNR and FQNEAQ (reference sequence). This clonotype was found a few times. Antigen unknown. One entry per CDR3 protein, called by TCRdb with MiXCR from the 5' RACE reads. The repertoire consists of hundreds of thousands of distinct CDR3 sequences, with roughly 12% occurring once and the leading ten covering 7.2%. These data are also associated with another study on yellow fever vaccine responses in identical twins.

The TCR sequence derives from a woman aged 18-35 years in good health. The V call is TRBV7-9, the J call TRBJ2-4; the match to TRBD1 covers 7 bases. Sequenced input: CD8+ T cells sorted from blood. CDR3 protein: CASSLSYRDSPNIQYF. CDR3 coding DNA: TGTGCCAGCAGCCTGTCGTACCGGGACAGTCCAAACATTCAGTACTTC.